The clone carrying this TCR beta chain showed up just a few times. Expressed TCRB transcripts were sequenced because the entire RNA isolate underwent reverse transcription. Repertoires were generated with immunoSEQ multiplex PCR, while TCRdb's copy carries only in-frame clones and drops some. The table shows about 270,000 clones, with around an eighth occurring only once. This record belongs to a study of beta chain features in type 1 diabetes. CDR3 length: 13 residues. V was trimmed by 5 bases and J by 4 bases, leaving 11 bases between them. From germline, CDR1 is SNHLY and CDR2 FYNNEI. This TCR derives from a woman in her thirties or forties in good health. The sample consisted of naive CD4+ T cells from blood. This chain connects TRBV2 to TRBJ2-5, with a weak D call TRBD2 (7 bases). CDR3 region: CASSKRGGETQYF. Here the CDR3 DNA reads TGTGCCAGCAGTAAGAGGGGGGGAGAGACCCAGTACTTC.